The sequence of this TCR beta chain was determined in a study of post-analysis software for immune sequencing data. About the study: Patients with relapsing-remitting, secondary progressive and progressive-relapsing multiple sclerosis courses were all represented.

Concerning this clonotype: The antigen remains undetermined.

Study findings and constraints: Analysis by F measure revealed that same-batch samples clustered strongly together. Among multiple sclerosis patients, normalized Chao1 diversity was significantly below that of controls.

Included in the TCR beta cDNA libraries were unique molecular identifiers. The authors obtained 400,000 to 600,000 cDNA molecules from approximately 1 to 10 million T cells. TCRdb ran MiXCR on the PCR reads and lists one entry per CDR3 protein. The sample holds roughly 650,000 distinct CDR3 sequences, around 60% seen once. Material for sequencing was blood. This clonotype originated in a girl aged 2-10 years with multiple sclerosis.

In nucleotides, the CDR3 is TGTGCCAGCAGCGTAGAGGCGGACAGGGACTACGAGCAGTACTTC. Its protein product is CASSVEADRDYEQYF. The chain employs TRBV9 and TRBJ2-7, with 8 bases aligning to TRBD1. J was trimmed by 3 bases and V by 0 bases; bases with no gene match: 5. In germline, CDR1 is SGDLS, CDR2 YYNGEE. This CDR3 has 15 amino acids.